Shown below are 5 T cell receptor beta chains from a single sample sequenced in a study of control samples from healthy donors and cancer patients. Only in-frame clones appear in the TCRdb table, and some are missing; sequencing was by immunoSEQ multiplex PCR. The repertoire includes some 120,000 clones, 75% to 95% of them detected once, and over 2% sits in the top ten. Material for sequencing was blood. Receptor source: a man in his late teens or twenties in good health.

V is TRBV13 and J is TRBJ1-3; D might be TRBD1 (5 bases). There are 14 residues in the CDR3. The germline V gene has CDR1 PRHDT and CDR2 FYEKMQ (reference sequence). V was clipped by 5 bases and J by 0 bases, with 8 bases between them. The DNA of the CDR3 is TGTGCCAGCAGCCGACAGCACTCTGGAAACACCATATATTTT. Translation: CASSRQHSGNTIYF.

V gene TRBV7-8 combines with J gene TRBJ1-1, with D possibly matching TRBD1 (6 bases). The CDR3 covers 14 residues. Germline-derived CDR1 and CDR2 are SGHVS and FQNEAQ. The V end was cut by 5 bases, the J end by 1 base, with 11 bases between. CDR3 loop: CASSPGQTNTEAFF. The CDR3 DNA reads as TGTGCCAGCAGCCCCGGACAGACGAACACTGAAGCTTTCTTT.

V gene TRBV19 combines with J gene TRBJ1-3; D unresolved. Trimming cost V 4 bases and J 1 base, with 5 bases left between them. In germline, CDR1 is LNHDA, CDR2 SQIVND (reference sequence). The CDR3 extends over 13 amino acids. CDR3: CASSTDSGNTIYF. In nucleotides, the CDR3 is TGTGCCAGTAGTACAGATTCTGGAAACACCATATATTTT.

Here the CDR3 DNA reads TGTGCCAGCAGTTTACAGGTCAACCAGCCCCAGCATTTT. It codes for CASSLQVNQPQHF. The chain recombines TRBV12-3 or TRBV12-4 with TRBJ1-5, with unresolved D. The V gene lost 2 bases and the J gene lost 7 bases, with 9 bases spanning the gap. This CDR3 is 13 amino acids long.

The CDR3 nucleotides read TGCGCCAGCAGCTCCCTGGGGGAGGAAGCTTTCTTT. Translation gives CASSSLGEEAFF. V and J are TRBV5-1 and TRBJ1-1, with TRBD1 as a possible D gene (5 bases). Germline V gene lookup returns CDR1 SGHRS and CDR2 YFSETQ. Trimming took off 3 bases at V and 8 bases at J, with 11 bases between the two ends. This CDR3 contains 12 residues. Looking up the rest from reference TRBV5-1 and TRBJ1-1 gives the full variable domain: KAGVTQTPRYLIKTRGQQVTLSCSPISGHRSVSWYQQTPGQGLQFLFEYFSETQRNKGNFPGRFSGRQFSNSRSEMNVSTLELGDSALYLCASSSLGEEAFFGQGTRLTVV.